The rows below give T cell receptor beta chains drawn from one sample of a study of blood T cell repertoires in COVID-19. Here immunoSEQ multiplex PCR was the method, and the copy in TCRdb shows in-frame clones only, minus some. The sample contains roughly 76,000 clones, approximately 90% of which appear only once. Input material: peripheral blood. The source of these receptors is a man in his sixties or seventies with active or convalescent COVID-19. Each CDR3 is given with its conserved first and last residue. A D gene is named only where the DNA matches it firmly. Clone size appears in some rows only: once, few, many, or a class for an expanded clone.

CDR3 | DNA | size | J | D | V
CASTQGQFGGNSPLHF | TGTGCCAGCACCCAAGGACAGTTTGGGGGTAATTCACCCCTCCACTTT | - | TRBJ1-6 | - | TRBV28
CASSLADRGYGYTF | TGTGCCAGCAGCTTAGCAGACAGGGGATATGGCTACACCTTC | - | TRBJ1-2 | TRBD1 | TRBV7-9
CASRSSGTTNTEAFF | TGTGCCAGCAGATCCTCGGGTACCACGAACACTGAAGCTTTCTTT | - | TRBJ1-1 | - | TRBV28
CASRGEGYWQFF | TGTGCCAGCAGGGGGGAGGGGTATTGGCAGTTCTTC | once | TRBJ2-1 | TRBD2 | TRBV6-5
CASSNPPGQGGNTQYF | TGTGCCAGCAGCAACCCCCCGGGACAGGGGGGAAATACGCAGTATTTT | - | TRBJ2-3 | TRBD1 | TRBV28
CASSRGAPGELFF | TGTGCCAGCAGTCGAGGTGCCCCCGGGGAGCTGTTTTTT | - | TRBJ2-2 | - | TRBV2
CASSRGVGELFF | TGTGCCAGCAGCCGAGGCGTTGGGGAGCTGTTTTTT | once | TRBJ2-2 | - | TRBV27
CASRVPVFYGYTF | TGTGCCAGCAGGGTTCCAGTTTTCTATGGCTACACCTTC | - | TRBJ1-2 | - | TRBV6-5
CASSDRGRPKNEQFF | TGTGCCAGCAGTGATAGGGGCAGGCCTAAGAATGAGCAGTTCTTC | - | TRBJ2-1 | - | TRBV6-4
CASSSWTEGTEAFF | TGTGCCAGCAGTTCCTGGACAGAGGGCACTGAAGCTTTCTTT | - | TRBJ1-1 | - | TRBV27
CASSITGVHGNTIYF | TGTGCCAGCAGTATAACAGGGGTTCATGGAAACACCATATATTTT | - | TRBJ1-3 | TRBD1 | TRBV28
CASSPGGLRNTIYF | TGTGCCAGCAGCCCCGGAGGGCTAAGAAACACCATATATTTT | few | TRBJ1-3 | - | TRBV9
CSGSTGTSGTDTQYF | TGCAGCGGATCTACCGGGACTAGCGGAACAGATACGCAGTATTTT | - | TRBJ2-3 | TRBD2 | TRBV29-1
CASSPYRGRPYEQYF | TGTGCCAGCAGCCCCTACAGGGGGCGGCCCTACGAGCAGTACTTC | - | TRBJ2-7 | TRBD1 | TRBV28
CASSTGGVRGLAVIYEQYF | TGTGCCAGCAGCACCGGAGGGGTTCGAGGACTAGCGGTTATCTACGAGCAGTACTTC | - | TRBJ2-7 | TRBD2 | TRBV7-9
CAISDGRRRQETQYF | TGTGCCATCAGTGATGGGAGACGCCGTCAAGAGACCCAGTACTTC | - | TRBJ2-5 | - | TRBV10-3
CASSLASGPSRGQYF | TGCGCCAGCAGCTTGGCTAGCGGGCCATCTAGGGGCCAGTACTTC | - | TRBJ2-5 | TRBD2 | TRBV5-1
CASSSGLAGDEQYF | TGTGCCAGCAGCTCAGGACTAGCGGGAGACGAGCAGTACTTC | few | TRBJ2-7 | TRBD2 | TRBV11-2
CASSIRQGRDEQFF | TGCGCCAGCAGCATTCGACAGGGCAGGGATGAGCAGTTCTTC | - | TRBJ2-1 | TRBD1 | TRBV5-1
CASSHVGQGNTGELFF | TGCGCCAGCAGCCACGTGGGACAGGGAAACACCGGGGAGCTGTTTTTT | - | TRBJ2-2 | TRBD1 | TRBV5-1
CASSGQMNTEAFF | TGTGCCAGTAGTGGGCAGATGAACACTGAAGCTTTCTTT | - | TRBJ1-1 | - | TRBV19
CASSLAQQGFREKLFF | TGTGCCAGCAGCTTGGCCCAACAGGGATTCCGCGAAAAACTGTTTTTT | - | TRBJ1-4 | - | TRBV5-6
CASSLGLNSYEQYF | TGTGCCAGCAGTTTAGGGCTTAACTCCTACGAGCAGTACTTC | - | TRBJ2-7 | - | TRBV28
CARSLGLADSTDTQYF | TGTGCCAGAAGCTTAGGTCTAGCGGATAGCACAGATACGCAGTATTTT | - | TRBJ2-3 | TRBD2 | TRBV5-3
CASSEPNRGQEGYTF | TGTGCCAGCAGTGAACCCAACAGGGGGCAGGAAGGCTACACCTTC | - | TRBJ1-2 | TRBD1 | TRBV28
CASSARRDRVGSPLHF | TGTGCCAGCTCGGCAAGAAGGGACAGGGTAGGATCACCCCTCCACTTT | - | TRBJ1-6 | TRBD1 | TRBV18
CASKRGNPYNEQFF | TGTGCCAGCAAAAGGGGTAATCCCTACAATGAGCAGTTCTTC | - | TRBJ2-1 | - | TRBV11-1
CASSLWGRVDEKLFF | TGTGCCAGCAGCTTATGGGGCAGGGTGGATGAAAAACTGTTTTTT | - | TRBJ1-4 | - | TRBV11-2
CASSLEGTWGPAVAFF | TGTGCCAGCAGCTTAGAAGGGACATGGGGTCCCGCTGTAGCTTTCTTT | - | TRBJ1-1 | - | TRBV7-9
CASSGETGIYEAFF | TGTGCCAGCAGTGGGGAGACAGGGATCTATGAAGCTTTCTTT | - | TRBJ1-1 | TRBD1 | TRBV28
CSARDRMGGYTF | TGCAGCGCTAGGGACAGGATGGGCGGCTACACCTTC | - | TRBJ1-2 | TRBD1 | TRBV29-1
CASSQDPSGRVYEQYF | TGTGCCAGCAGCCAAGACCCTAGCGGGAGGGTCTACGAGCAGTACTTC | once | TRBJ2-7 | TRBD2 | TRBV14
CASSFAGLGQPQHF | TGTGCCAGCAGTTTCGCGGGGCTGGGTCAGCCCCAGCATTTT | - | TRBJ1-5 | - | TRBV27
CASSIGAGVQPQHF | TGTGCCAGTAGTATAGGAGCAGGGGTTCAGCCCCAGCATTTT | - | TRBJ1-5 | - | TRBV19
CASSLTGGNQPQHF | TGTGCCAGCAGTTTGACAGGGGGGAATCAGCCCCAGCATTTT | - | TRBJ1-5 | TRBD1 | TRBV28
CASSPRTGRANEQFF | TGTGCCAGCAGCCCCCGGACAGGGAGGGCCAATGAGCAGTTCTTC | - | TRBJ2-1 | - | TRBV11-1
CASSVEAGGREQYF | TGTGCCAGCAGCGTGGAAGCGGGAGGACGCGAGCAGTACTTC | - | TRBJ2-7 | TRBD2 | TRBV5-4
CASRSGQDYEQYF | TGTGCCAGCAGATCGGGACAGGACTACGAGCAGTACTTC | - | TRBJ2-7 | TRBD1 | TRBV6-5
CASSSSGRVGYEQYF | TGTGCCAGCAGCTCTAGCGGGAGGGTCGGCTACGAGCAGTACTTC | - | TRBJ2-7 | TRBD2 | TRBV7-2
CASSPTGSSTDTQYF | TGTGCCAGTAGTCCAACGGGGTCTAGCACAGATACGCAGTATTTT | - | TRBJ2-3 | - | TRBV19
CASSPPGQQGLSYGYTF | TGTGCCAGCTCACCACCCGGACAGCAGGGCCTAAGTTATGGCTACACCTTC | - | TRBJ1-2 | - | TRBV18
CASSSAGGYTF | TGTGCCAGCAGTTCGGCGGGGGGCTACACCTTC | - | TRBJ1-2 | - | TRBV5-4
CASSPDRVYGYTF | TGTGCCAGCAGCCCGGACAGGGTTTATGGCTACACCTTC | - | TRBJ1-2 | TRBD1 | TRBV12-3/TRBV12-4
CASRRANTEAFF | TGTGCCAGCCGCCGAGCGAACACTGAAGCTTTCTTT | - | TRBJ1-1 | - | TRBV6-5
CASHRDRRPNEQFF | TGTGCCAGTCACCGGGACAGGAGACCCAATGAGCAGTTCTTC | - | TRBJ2-1 | TRBD1 | TRBV19
CASSLPTSGGTEAFF | TGTGCCAGCAGCTTACCGACTTCCGGGGGCACTGAAGCTTTCTTT | - | TRBJ1-1 | - | TRBV7-9
CASSLGRYQGRETQYF | TGTGCCAGCAGCTTAGGGCGGTATCAGGGAAGGGAGACCCAGTACTTC | - | TRBJ2-5 | - | TRBV7-9
CASSLLSGRRTGELFF | TGTGCCAGCAGTCTTTTAAGCGGGAGACGGACCGGGGAGCTGTTTTTT | - | TRBJ2-2 | TRBD2 | TRBV28
CASSVGTYVNEQFF | TGTGCCAGCAGCGTTGGGACATACGTCAATGAGCAGTTCTTC | - | TRBJ2-1 | - | TRBV9
CASTAENRPQHF | TGTGCCAGCACCGCCGAGAATAGGCCCCAGCATTTT | - | TRBJ1-5 | - | TRBV28
CSVEMIDRDRVRICYGYTF | TGCAGCGTTGAAATGATCGACCGGGACAGGGTAAGGATCTGCTATGGCTACACCTTC | - | TRBJ1-2 | TRBD1 | TRBV29-1
CASRGSPGYTF | TGTGCCAGTAGGGGCAGCCCAGGCTACACCTTC | - | TRBJ1-2 | - | TRBV19
CAISVQGAGADTQYF | TGTGCCATCAGTGTACAGGGGGCCGGAGCAGATACGCAGTATTTT | - | TRBJ2-3 | TRBD1 | TRBV10-3
CASSPRGSYEQYF | TGTGCCAGCAGCCCCCGAGGCTCCTACGAGCAGTACTTC | - | TRBJ2-7 | - | TRBV5-4
CASTLGGSGELFF | TGTGCCAGCACATTAGGGGGTTCCGGGGAGCTGTTTTTT | many | TRBJ2-2 | - | TRBV28
CASSLTKGRNTEAFF | TGTGCCAGCAGCTTAACGAAGGGGCGTAACACTGAAGCTTTCTTT | - | TRBJ1-1 | - | TRBV7-8
CASSLGSGPSTDTQYF | TGTGCCAGCAGCCTGGGAAGCGGGCCGAGCACAGATACGCAGTATTTT | - | TRBJ2-3 | - | TRBV11-2
CASSFRTGAEKLFF | TGTGCCAGCAGCTTCAGGACAGGGGCGGAAAAACTGTTTTTT | - | TRBJ1-4 | TRBD1 | TRBV7-9
CASSIDGAGVEQETQYF | TGTGCCAGTAGTATAGACGGAGCGGGAGTTGAGCAAGAGACCCAGTACTTC | - | TRBJ2-5 | TRBD2 | TRBV19